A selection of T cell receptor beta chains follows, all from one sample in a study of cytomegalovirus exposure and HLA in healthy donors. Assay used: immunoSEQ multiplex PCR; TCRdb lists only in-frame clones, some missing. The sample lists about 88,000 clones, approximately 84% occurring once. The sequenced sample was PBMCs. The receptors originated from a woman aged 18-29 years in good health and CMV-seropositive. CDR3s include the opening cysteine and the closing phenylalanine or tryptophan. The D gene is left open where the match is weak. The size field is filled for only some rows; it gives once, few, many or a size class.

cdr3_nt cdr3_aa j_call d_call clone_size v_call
TGTGCCAGCAGTGAGAGGGATAACTATGGCTACACCTTC CASSERDNYGYTF TRBJ1-2 - few TRBV6-1
TGTGCCAGCAGCTTGACTAGCGGGGGGGGCGAGCAGTACTTC CASSLTSGGGEQYF TRBJ2-7 TRBD2 - TRBV7-2
TGTGCCAGCAGCCCCGACAGGGGGGTTACCTACGAGCAGTACTTC CASSPDRGVTYEQYF TRBJ2-7 TRBD1 - TRBV7-8
TGTGCCAGCAGTCGGGACACCTTTAGCAATCAGCCCCAGCATTTT CASSRDTFSNQPQHF TRBJ1-5 - once TRBV2
TGTGCCAGCAGCGTAGGACAGGGAGACTCCTACGAGCAGTACTTC CASSVGQGDSYEQYF TRBJ2-7 TRBD1 - TRBV9
TGTGCCAGCAGGCCCTCCGGGCAGGGTACAGGTCAGCCCCAGCATTTT CASRPSGQGTGQPQHF TRBJ1-5 - once TRBV2
TGTGCCAGCAGCCAAAGAAGACAGGGTGGCTATGGCTACACCTTC CASSQRRQGGYGYTF TRBJ1-2 TRBD1 - TRBV14
TGTGCCAGCAGTGAAACCCCCCCAGCGCCCTGGGCCAACGTCCTGACTTTC CASSETPPAPWANVLTF TRBJ2-6 - - TRBV25-1
TGTGCCAGCAGTTCTCAACCGGTAGGAGGTCAGCCCCAGCATTTT CASSSQPVGGQPQHF TRBJ1-5 - few TRBV27
TGCGCCAGCAGTCAAAAGCCACAGGGGATCTACGAGCAGTACTTC CASSQKPQGIYEQYF TRBJ2-7 TRBD1 - TRBV23-1
TGTGCCAGCAGTTACGCGGCGGGGGGGACAGATACGCAGTATTTT CASSYAAGGTDTQYF TRBJ2-3 TRBD2 - TRBV6-5
TGTGCCAGTAGTATCGGCGGGGGCACTGAAGCTTTCTTT CASSIGGGTEAFF TRBJ1-1 - - TRBV19
TGTGCCAGCAGCGTAAGCGGGGGTAGCACAGATACGCAGTATTTT CASSVSGGSTDTQYF TRBJ2-3 TRBD2 - TRBV9
TGTGCCAGCAGCCCCCCGGGGACTAGGCAGTATTTT CASSPPGTRQYF TRBJ2-3 TRBD2 - TRBV14
TGCGCCAGCAGCCAAGATAGCGGGGGGGGGCATCAGCCCCAGCATTTT CASSQDSGGGHQPQHF TRBJ1-5 - - TRBV4-1
TGCGCCAGCAGCCGGAGCGGGGACTATCGACCTTTCTTT CASSRSGDYRPFF TRBJ1-1 - - TRBV4-1
TGTGCCAGCAGTTTGGACAGGGCCAACGAGCAGTACTTC CASSLDRANEQYF TRBJ2-7 TRBD1 - TRBV27
TGTGCCAGCAGTTACTTATTAGGGGCCGGAGAGACCCAGTACTTC CASSYLLGAGETQYF TRBJ2-5 - - TRBV6-5
TGCGCCAGCAGCTTGGCGGTCGGGTACGGTGAAAAACTGTTTTTT CASSLAVGYGEKLFF TRBJ1-4 - - TRBV5-1
TGCAGTGCCACAGAGAACACTGAAGCTTTCTTT CSATENTEAFF TRBJ1-1 - - TRBV20-1
TGTGCCAGCAGCGCCGGGACAGAGGAAAAACTGTTTTTT CASSAGTEEKLFF TRBJ1-4 TRBD1 - TRBV9
TGTGCCAGTAGAACGGGACAGCTTAATTCACCCCTCCACTTT CASRTGQLNSPLHF TRBJ1-6 TRBD1 - TRBV19
TGTGCCTGGAGTGTTGGGACAGGGACTGAAGAACTGTTTTTT CAWSVGTGTEELFF TRBJ1-4 TRBD1 - TRBV30
TGCGCCAGCAGCGGCCGGGACAGGGGTTTCTATGGCTACACCTTC CASSGRDRGFYGYTF TRBJ1-2 TRBD1 once TRBV5-1
TGCGCCAGCAGCTCGCCGGGACAACCGAACACCGGGGAGCTGTTTTTT CASSSPGQPNTGELFF TRBJ2-2 - - TRBV5-1
TGTGCCAGCAGCGACAGGGTAGGCCAGCCCCAGCATTTT CASSDRVGQPQHF TRBJ1-5 TRBD1 medium-sized TRBV7-6
TGTGCCAGCAGCTTAACCTCAGAAATCAATGAGCAGTTCTTC CASSLTSEINEQFF TRBJ2-1 - - TRBV7-9
TGTGCCAGCAGCGCTTTGAACACTGAAGCTTTCTTT CASSALNTEAFF TRBJ1-1 - - TRBV9
TGTGCCAGCAGTTTATCTTCCTTCCGGGACAGGGGCTACGAGCAGTACTTC CASSLSSFRDRGYEQYF TRBJ2-7 TRBD1 - TRBV27
TGCGCCAGCAGCCAGGGTAGACTAGCGGGGGTTTGGGAGACCCAGTACTTC CASSQGRLAGVWETQYF TRBJ2-5 TRBD2 - TRBV4-1
TGCGCCAGCAGCCAAGGACAGTCTGGGCCCAATGAGCAGTTCTTC CASSQGQSGPNEQFF TRBJ2-1 - - TRBV4-3
TGTGCCAGCAGCTCCCGGACTAGCGGGGGCATTCAGTACTTC CASSSRTSGGIQYF TRBJ2-4 TRBD2 - TRBV7-2
TGTGCCAGCAGCCCGGACAGGGGATCAGGAGAAAAACTGTTTTTT CASSPDRGSGEKLFF TRBJ1-4 TRBD1 - TRBV13
TGCGCCAGCAGCTTGGTACTGAGCTCTGGGGCCAACGTCCTGACTTTC CASSLVLSSGANVLTF TRBJ2-6 - - TRBV5-1
TGCGCCAGCAGCTTGGCCACAGGGTTAAGTCAGCCCCAGCATTTT CASSLATGLSQPQHF TRBJ1-5 - - TRBV5-1
TGTGCCAGCATTGCGGGAGGCACAGATACGCAGTATTTT CASIAGGTDTQYF TRBJ2-3 TRBD2 - TRBV5-6
TGTGCCAGCAGTCCAGGGACAGGGGTTTACGAGCAGTACTTC CASSPGTGVYEQYF TRBJ2-7 TRBD1 - TRBV28
TGTGCCAGCAGCGATAGCGGGGGCGAAGAGACCCAGTACTTC CASSDSGGEETQYF TRBJ2-5 TRBD2 few TRBV9
TGTGCCAGCAGCCATCCGGGACAGGGGTACCAAGAGACCCAGTACTTC CASSHPGQGYQETQYF TRBJ2-5 TRBD1 - TRBV11-2
TGTGCCAGCAGCCGATACGGACAGCCCAATCAGCCCCAGCATTTT CASSRYGQPNQPQHF TRBJ1-5 - - TRBV2
TGTGCCAGCAGCGGAGGGACAGCCTATAGCAATCAGCCCCAGCATTTT CASSGGTAYSNQPQHF TRBJ1-5 TRBD1 - TRBV7-8
TGTGCCAGCAGATTGGGACTAGCGGGTGAGCAGTTCTTC CASRLGLAGEQFF TRBJ2-1 TRBD2 - TRBV6-5
TGTGCCAGCAGTCAGGACGGAGTTAGACAGGGCGGCTACACCTTC CASSQDGVRQGGYTF TRBJ1-2 TRBD1 - TRBV6-4
TGTGCCAGCGGATCGGACAGGGGCCACGAGCAGTACTTC CASGSDRGHEQYF TRBJ2-7 TRBD1 once TRBV6-5
TGCGCCAGCAGCCGCCTCCCCCCGACAGGGGGCCCCTATAATTCACCCCTCCACTTT CASSRLPPTGGPYNSPLHF TRBJ1-6 TRBD1 - TRBV4-1
TGTGCCAGCAGCTTTGGACTCGACTATGGCTACACCTTC CASSFGLDYGYTF TRBJ1-2 - - TRBV7-6
TGCGCCAGCAGCTTGGAGCCGGGTACCGAGCAGTACTTC CASSLEPGTEQYF TRBJ2-7 - - TRBV5-1
TGTGCCAGCAGTGAGGGGACAGGGGTAGAAAAACTGTTTTTT CASSEGTGVEKLFF TRBJ1-4 TRBD1 - TRBV2
TGTGCCAGCGGAGATAGGTACAGACAGGGGGAGGTGGTGGGCACTGAAGCTTTCTTT CASGDRYRQGEVVGTEAFF TRBJ1-1 TRBD1 - TRBV6-4
TGTGCCAGAAGCTTGTCGGGAGCATTCACCAATCAGCCCCAGCATTTT CARSLSGAFTNQPQHF TRBJ1-5 - - TRBV5-3
TGTGCCAGCAGCCAAGTAGACAGAGGGGGAGGGAATTCACCCCTCCACTTT CASSQVDRGGGNSPLHF TRBJ1-6 - - TRBV4-2
TGTGCCAGTAGTAACTGGGACAGCTCCTACGAGCAGTACTTC CASSNWDSSYEQYF TRBJ2-7 TRBD1 - TRBV19
TGTGCCAGCAGCTGGGAAAGGGGACTCCTCAATCAGCCCCAGCATTTT CASSWERGLLNQPQHF TRBJ1-5 - - TRBV28
TGTGCCAGCCGCGGACAGGGTTTGAGTCCCAGCACAGATACGCAGTATTTT CASRGQGLSPSTDTQYF TRBJ2-3 TRBD1 - TRBV18
TGTGCCAGCAACCAACTAGCGGGGGGGCGAGAGACCCAGTACTTC CASNQLAGGRETQYF TRBJ2-5 TRBD2 once TRBV5-6
TGTGCCAGCAGCCCCCCCTGGGCGGGGGGTTCCTACAATGAGCAGTTCTTC CASSPPWAGGSYNEQFF TRBJ2-1 TRBD2 - TRBV27
TGTGCCAGAAGCTCACTAGCGGGGGGCGTAGGCTCCTACAATGAGCAGTTCTTC CARSSLAGGVGSYNEQFF TRBJ2-1 TRBD2 - TRBV5-3
TGTGCCAGCAGGAACAGGGGGCCTAGCACAGATACGCAGTATTTT CASRNRGPSTDTQYF TRBJ2-3 TRBD1 - TRBV6-6
TGTGCCTGGAGTCCCGGGACAGGGAACGAGCAGTACTTC CAWSPGTGNEQYF TRBJ2-7 TRBD1 once TRBV30
TGTGCCAGCAGTCAGGGGGCCCACAATGAGCAGTTCTTC CASSQGAHNEQFF TRBJ2-1 TRBD1 - TRBV25-1